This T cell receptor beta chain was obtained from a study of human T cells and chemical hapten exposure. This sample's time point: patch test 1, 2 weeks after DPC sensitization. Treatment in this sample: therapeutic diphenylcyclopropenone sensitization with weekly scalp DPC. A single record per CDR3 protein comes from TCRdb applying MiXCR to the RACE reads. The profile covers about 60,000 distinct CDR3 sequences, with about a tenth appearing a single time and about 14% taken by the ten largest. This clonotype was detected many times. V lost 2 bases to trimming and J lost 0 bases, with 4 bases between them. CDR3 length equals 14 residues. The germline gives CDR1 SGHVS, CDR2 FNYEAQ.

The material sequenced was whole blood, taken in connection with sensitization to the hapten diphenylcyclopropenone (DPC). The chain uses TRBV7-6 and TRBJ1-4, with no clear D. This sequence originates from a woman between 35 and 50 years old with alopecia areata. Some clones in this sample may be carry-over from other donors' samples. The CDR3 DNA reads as TGTGCCAGCAGCTTAACGTCAACTAATGAAAAACTGTTTTTT. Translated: CASSLTSTNEKLFF.